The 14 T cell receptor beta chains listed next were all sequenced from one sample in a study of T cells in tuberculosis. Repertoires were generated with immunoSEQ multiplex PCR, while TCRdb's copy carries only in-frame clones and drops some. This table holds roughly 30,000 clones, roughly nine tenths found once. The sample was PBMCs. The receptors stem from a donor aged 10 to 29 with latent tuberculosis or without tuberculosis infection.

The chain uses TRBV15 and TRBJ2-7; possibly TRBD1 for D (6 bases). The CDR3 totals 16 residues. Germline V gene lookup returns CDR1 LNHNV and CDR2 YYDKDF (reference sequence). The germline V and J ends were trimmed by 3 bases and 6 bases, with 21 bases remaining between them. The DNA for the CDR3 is TGTGCCACCAGCAGGGGACGGACAGCCCGATCCCTCGAGCAGTACTTC. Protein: CATSRGRTARSLEQYF.

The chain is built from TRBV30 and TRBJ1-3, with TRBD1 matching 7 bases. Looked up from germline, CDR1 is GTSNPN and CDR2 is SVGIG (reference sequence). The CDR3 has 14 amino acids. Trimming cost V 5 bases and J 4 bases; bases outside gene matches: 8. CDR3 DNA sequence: TGTGCCTGGCGACAGGGCCGGATCGGAAACACCATATATTTT. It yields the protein CAWRQGRIGNTIYF. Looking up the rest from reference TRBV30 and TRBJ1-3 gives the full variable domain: SQTIHQWPATLVQPVGSPLSLECTVEGTSNPNLYWYRQAAGRGLQLLFYSVGIGQISSEVPQNLSASRPQDRQFILSSKKLLLSDSGFYLCAWRQGRIGNTIYFGEGSWLTVV.

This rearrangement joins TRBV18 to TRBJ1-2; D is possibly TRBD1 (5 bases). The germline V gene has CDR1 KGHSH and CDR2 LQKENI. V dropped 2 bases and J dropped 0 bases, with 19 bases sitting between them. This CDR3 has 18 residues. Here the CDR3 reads CASSPTAAGWEANYGYTF. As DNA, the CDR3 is TGTGCCAGCTCACCAACGGCGGCAGGGTGGGAAGCTAACTATGGCTACACCTTC.

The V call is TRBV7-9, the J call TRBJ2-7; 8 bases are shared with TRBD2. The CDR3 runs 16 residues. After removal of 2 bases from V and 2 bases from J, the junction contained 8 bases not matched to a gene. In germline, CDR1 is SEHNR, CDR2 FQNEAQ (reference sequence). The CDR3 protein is CASSLTGGRQAYEQYF. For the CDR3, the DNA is TGTGCCAGCAGCTTAACCGGCGGGAGGCAGGCCTACGAGCAGTACTTC.

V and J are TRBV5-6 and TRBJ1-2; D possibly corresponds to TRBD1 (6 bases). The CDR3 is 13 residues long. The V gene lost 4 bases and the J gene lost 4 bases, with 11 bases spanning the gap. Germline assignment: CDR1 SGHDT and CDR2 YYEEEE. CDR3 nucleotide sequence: TGTGCCAGCAGCACCGGGACATTCTATGGCTACACCTTC. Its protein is CASSTGTFYGYTF.

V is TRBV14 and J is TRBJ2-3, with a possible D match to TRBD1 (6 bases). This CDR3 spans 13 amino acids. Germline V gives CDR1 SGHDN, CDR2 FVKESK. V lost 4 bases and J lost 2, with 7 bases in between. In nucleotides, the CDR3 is TGTGCCAGCAGCCGGGACATCACAGATACGCAGTATTTT. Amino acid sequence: CASSRDITDTQYF.

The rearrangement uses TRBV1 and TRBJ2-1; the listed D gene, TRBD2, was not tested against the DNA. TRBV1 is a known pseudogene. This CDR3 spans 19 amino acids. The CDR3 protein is CTSSRGTSGTSSSYNEQFF. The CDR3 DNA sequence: TGCACCAGCAGCCGTGGGACTAGCGGGACTTCGAGCTCCTACAATGAGCAGTTCTTC.

The CDR3 nucleotides are TGTGCCAGCAGCCAAGATCCGCGCACGAATCAGCCCCAGCATTTT. Translating it yields CASSQDPRTNQPQHF. The V and J genes are TRBV4-2 and TRBJ1-5; no firm D call. Germline-derived CDR1 and CDR2 are LGHNA and YNFKEQ. The CDR3 covers 15 residues. Trimming took 0 bases from V and 4 from J, leaving 10 bases between them.

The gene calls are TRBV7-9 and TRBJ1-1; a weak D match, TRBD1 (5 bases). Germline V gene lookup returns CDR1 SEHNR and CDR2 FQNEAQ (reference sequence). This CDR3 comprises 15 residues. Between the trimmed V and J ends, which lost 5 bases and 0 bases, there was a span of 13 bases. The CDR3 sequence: CASSPHQGMNTEAFF. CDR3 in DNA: TGTGCCAGCAGCCCACACCAGGGTATGAACACTGAAGCTTTCTTT.

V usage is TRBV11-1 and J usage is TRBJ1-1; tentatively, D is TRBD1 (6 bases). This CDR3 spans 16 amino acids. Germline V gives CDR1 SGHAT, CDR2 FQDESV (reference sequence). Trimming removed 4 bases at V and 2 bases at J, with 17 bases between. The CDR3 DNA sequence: TGTGCCAGCAGCTCCCGCTCGGGGGGCGATAACACTGAAGCTTTCTTT. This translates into CASSSRSGGDNTEAFF.

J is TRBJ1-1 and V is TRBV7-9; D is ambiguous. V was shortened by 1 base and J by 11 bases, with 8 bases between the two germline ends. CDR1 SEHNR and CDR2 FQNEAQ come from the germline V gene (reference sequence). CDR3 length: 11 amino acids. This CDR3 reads CASSLDVRAFF. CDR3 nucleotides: TGTGCCAGCAGCTTAGACGTGCGGGCTTTCTTT.

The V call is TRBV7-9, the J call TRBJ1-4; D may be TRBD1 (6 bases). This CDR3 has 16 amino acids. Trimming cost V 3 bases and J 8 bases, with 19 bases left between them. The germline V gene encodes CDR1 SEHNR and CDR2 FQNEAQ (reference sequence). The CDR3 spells CASSLGAQGIGEKLFF. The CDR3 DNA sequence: TGTGCCAGCAGCTTGGGGGCCCAGGGGATTGGAGAAAAACTGTTTTTT.

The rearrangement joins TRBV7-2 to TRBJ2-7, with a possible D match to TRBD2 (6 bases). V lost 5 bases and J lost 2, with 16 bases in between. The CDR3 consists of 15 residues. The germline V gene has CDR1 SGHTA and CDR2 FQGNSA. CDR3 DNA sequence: TGTGCCAGCAGCCATCCGGGACTTCAAACCTACGAGCAGTACTTC. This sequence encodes CASSHPGLQTYEQYF.

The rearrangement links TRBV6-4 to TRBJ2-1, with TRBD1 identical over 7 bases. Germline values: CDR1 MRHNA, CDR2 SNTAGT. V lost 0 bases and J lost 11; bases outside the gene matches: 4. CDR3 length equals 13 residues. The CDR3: CASSDSIQGKQFF. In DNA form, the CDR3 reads TGTGCCAGCAGTGACTCGATACAGGGGAAGCAGTTCTTC.